Presented here are 20 T cell receptor beta chains from one specimen sequenced in a study of monozygotic twins with inflammatory bowel disease. TCRdb reprocessed the 5' RACE reads; each CDR3 protein has one entry and no DNA is given. Its table lists 170,000 or so distinct CDR3 sequences. The sequenced sample consisted of blood. These receptors all come from a human donor with ulcerative colitis or Crohn's disease, or a healthy co-twin of an affected twin (not recorded which).

The chain is built from TRBV12-3 or TRBV12-4 and TRBJ2-2; TCRdb picks TRBD1, but there is no DNA to check that call. The CDR3 loop spans 15 amino acids. The CDR3 here is CASSLAIQGTGELFF.

This chain connects TRBV10-2 to TRBJ2-7. Germline loops: CDR1 WSHSY, CDR2 SAAADI. The CDR3 loop spans 13 amino acids. The CDR3 reads CASSEGETYEQYF.

The CDR3 is CASSFGTGSYEQYF. The chain employs TRBV27 and TRBJ2-7; without DNA, the TCRdb call of TRBD1 cannot be checked. The CDR3 extends over 14 amino acids. Germline lookup yields CDR1 MNHEY and CDR2 SMNVEV (reference sequence).

The J gene is TRBJ2-7, the V gene TRBV27. Germline V gene sequence: CDR1 MNHEY, CDR2 SMNVEV (reference sequence). CDR3 size: 14 residues. CDR3 sequence: CASSLWAGTYEQYF.

This rearrangement joins TRBV20-1 to TRBJ1-4. This CDR3 comprises 12 residues. CDR1 and CDR2 (germline): DFQATT, SNEGSKA (reference sequence). The chain's CDR3 is CSARRVDGKLFF.

The chain recombines TRBV30 with TRBJ2-7; with no DNA, the TCRdb D assignment of TRBD1 cannot be verified. The germline CDR1 and CDR2 sequences are GTSNPN and SVGIG (reference sequence). The CDR3 covers 14 residues. CDR3 region: CAWSRGGASYEQYF. The full variable domain, its missing parts supplied by reference TRBV30 and TRBJ2-7, is SQTIHQWPATLVQPVGSPLSLECTVEGTSNPNLYWYRQAAGRGLQLLFYSVGIGQISSEVPQNLSASRPQDRQFILSSKKLLLSDSGFYLCAWSRGGASYEQYFGPGTRLTVT.

The CDR3 reads CASSLTRTGPVYEQYF. The V call is TRBV5-6, the J call TRBJ2-7; TCRdb outputs TRBD1, but without DNA this stays unchecked. The CDR3 runs 16 residues. The V gene's germline CDR1 is SGHDT and CDR2 YYEEEE.

The chain is built from TRBV25-1 and TRBJ2-7; TCRdb's D call of TRBD2 is untestable without DNA. This CDR3 is 15 amino acids long. The germline CDR1 and CDR2 sequences are MGHDK and SYGVNS. CDR3 loop: CASSEYGGIPYEQYF.

The chain's CDR3 is CATSRDRWEETQYF. This chain connects TRBV15 to TRBJ2-5; TCRdb's D call of TRBD2 is untestable without DNA. The CDR3 runs to 14 residues. In germline, CDR1 is LNHNV, CDR2 YYDKDF (reference sequence).

V is TRBV5-5 and J is TRBJ1-4; there is no DNA to check the TCRdb D call of TRBD1. Germline values: CDR1 SGHKS, CDR2 YYEKEE (reference sequence). The CDR3 covers 16 residues. Here the CDR3 reads CASSLEGFGGLQKLFF.

The chain has TRBV6-1 and TRBJ1-1. The CDR3 is made up of 12 amino acids. Germline lookup yields CDR1 MNHNS and CDR2 SASEGT. CDR3 amino acids: CASITLNTEAFF.

This chain uses TRBV27 with TRBJ2-3; as DNA is missing, the TRBD1 call by TCRdb cannot be tested. Germline loops: CDR1 MNHEY, CDR2 SMNVEV (reference sequence). This CDR3 is 12 amino acids long. The CDR3 sequence is CASGFPGDTQYF.

CDR3 residues: CASSRAGMNTEAFF. The chain uses TRBV14 and TRBJ1-1; without DNA, the TCRdb call of TRBD1 cannot be checked. The CDR3 has 14 residues. Germline V gene data show CDR1 as SGHDN and CDR2 as FVKESK.

The V gene is TRBV2, the J gene TRBJ1-5; the TCRdb D gene call, TRBD1, has no DNA to confirm it. This CDR3 has 14 residues. CDR1 is SNHLY and CDR2 is FYNNEI in the germline V gene. The CDR3 region is CASSPTGIREPQHF.

The J gene is TRBJ1-1, the V gene TRBV10-3; TCRdb designates TRBD1, a call that cannot be tested without DNA. The germline gives CDR1 ENHRY, CDR2 SYGVKD. This CDR3 is built from 12 residues. CDR3 sequence reads: CAISDGGTEAFF.

The chain recombines TRBV20-1 with TRBJ1-2; the D gene TCRdb calls, TRBD1, cannot be checked with no DNA. CDR1 and CDR2 (germline): DFQATT, SNEGSKA (reference sequence). The CDR3 loop spans 13 amino acids. The chain's CDR3 is CSAAGGSSYGYTF.

The V gene is TRBV29-1, the J gene TRBJ2-7; the TCRdb D gene call, TRBD1, has no DNA to confirm it. CDR1 SQVTM and CDR2 ANQGSEA come from the germline V gene. The length of the CDR3 is 13 residues. The CDR3 reads CSVRTGRSYEQYF.

The genes are TRBV29-1 and TRBJ1-1; the TCRdb D gene call, TRBD1, has no DNA to confirm it. The CDR3 totals 13 residues. Per germline, CDR1 SQVTM and CDR2 ANQGSEA. The CDR3 loop is CSAKGHANTEAFF.

The chain employs TRBV5-1 and TRBJ1-1. Germline V CDR1 and CDR2: SGHRS, YFSETQ. The CDR3 consists of 13 residues. The CDR3: CASRDGYNTEAFF.

The chain carries TRBV6-5 and TRBJ2-4; TCRdb designates TRBD1, a call that cannot be tested without DNA. Looked up from germline, CDR1 is MNHEY and CDR2 is SVGAGI. The CDR3 runs 15 residues. This CDR3 reads CASSYSAGTSNIQYF.